The 4 T cell receptor beta chains in this list originate from one sample, sequenced in a study of CD8 T cells in ankylosing spondylitis. Notes on the study in general: There was a TCR beta motif, made of eight highly homologous variants, that appeared characteristic of ankylosing spondylitis blood.

Antigens for these TCRs are unknown. MiXCR was run by TCRdb on the 5' RACE reads, yielding one entry per CDR3 protein. The sample yields hundreds of thousands of distinct CDR3 sequences, around 11% seen once. The material sequenced was blood, either unsorted or a sorted T cell fraction (not recorded which). Receptor source: a male donor with ankylosing spondylitis.

The J gene is TRBJ1-6, the V gene TRBV18, with D tentatively TRBD1 (5 bases). Germline assignment: CDR1 KGHSH and CDR2 LQKENI. Trimming removed 3 bases at V and 10 bases at J, with 16 bases between. This CDR3 has 15 amino acids. CDR3 coding DNA: TGTGCCAGCTCACCGAAGTCCGGGGCCGGGTCACCCCTCCACTTT. It is translated as CASSPKSGAGSPLHF.

The V gene is TRBV7-2, the J gene TRBJ2-1; D unclear. The V gene lost 0 bases and the J gene lost 9 bases, with 9 bases spanning the gap. Germline-derived CDR1 and CDR2 are SGHTA and FQGNSA. The CDR3 has 13 residues. This CDR3 reads CASSLATDREQFF. CDR3 DNA: TGTGCCAGCAGCTTAGCTACGGATCGTGAGCAGTTCTTC.

The chain is built from TRBV4-2 and TRBJ1-4; D is ambiguous. CDR1 and CDR2 (germline): LGHNA, YNFKEQ. CDR3 length: 15 residues. The germline V and J ends were trimmed by 1 base and 5 bases, with 11 bases remaining between them. The CDR3 DNA follows: TGTGCCAGCAGCCAAGTACGACGGACGAATGAAAAACTGTTTTTT. Translating it yields CASSQVRRTNEKLFF.

The rearrangement uses TRBV29-1 and TRBJ2-1, with 7 bases identical to TRBD2. Trimming took 4 bases from V and 7 from J; bases not matched to a gene: 7. Germline V lookup: CDR1 SQVTM, CDR2 ANQGSEA. The length of the CDR3 is 13 residues. The CDR3 here is CSVGYLLANEQFF. The CDR3 nucleotides read TGCAGCGTTGGCTACCTACTAGCGAATGAGCAGTTCTTC.